Below are 16 T cell receptor beta chains sequenced from a single sample in a study of identical twins. TCRdb fed the 5' RACE reads into MiXCR, producing one record per CDR3 protein. Of about 890,000 distinct CDR3 sequences listed, over 9% are singletons. The sample was also linked to a second study, of yellow fever vaccine responses in identical twins.

The sequenced sample was PBMCs. Receptors were obtained from a woman aged 18-35 years in good health.

The chain is built from TRBV6-1 and TRBJ1-3; the D is unclear. V dropped 5 bases and J dropped 8 bases, with 22 bases sitting between them. Germline CDR1 and CDR2: MNHNS and SASEGT. This CDR3 spans 16 amino acids. The CDR3: CASSPWEGSIADTIYF. The CDR3 DNA reads as TGTGCCAGCAGTCCGTGGGAGGGCAGCATTGCGGACACCATATATTTT.

This clonotype was seen a handful of times. The chain carries TRBV12-3 or TRBV12-4 and TRBJ1-1; TRBD1 is a possible D gene (5 bases). The ends were cut back, 1 base at V and 3 bases at J, with 9 bases in the middle. There are 14 residues in the CDR3. Written as DNA, the CDR3 is TGTGCCAGCAGTTTAGATGGGGGGTACACTGAAGCTTTCTTT. Its protein product is CASSLDGGYTEAFF.

This clonotype showed up just a few times. The chain uses TRBV7-9 and TRBJ2-3; D possibly corresponds to TRBD1 (5 bases). CDR3 size: 13 residues. V dropped 7 bases and J dropped 8 bases, with 16 bases sitting between them. Germline CDR1 is SEHNR and CDR2 is FQNEAQ (reference sequence). In nucleotides, the CDR3 is TGTGCCAGCACCTCCCGGACACGGCCTACGCAGTATTTT. Its translation is CASTSRTRPTQYF.

The V and J genes are TRBV12-3 or TRBV12-4 and TRBJ2-7, with 8 positions matching TRBD2. The J segment lost 6 bases and the V segment lost 3 bases, leaving 10 bases of the junction unmatched. The CDR3 is 15 residues long. CDR3 protein: CASSFGLAGATEQYF. The CDR3 DNA sequence: TGTGCCAGCAGTTTCGGGCTAGCGGGTGCCACCGAGCAGTACTTC.

There are a few counts of this clonotype. J is TRBJ2-2 and V is TRBV7-2, with 9 bases aligning to TRBD2. The CDR3 runs 17 residues. V dropped 1 base and J dropped 4; count of bases not matched to a gene: 7. CDR1 is SGHTA, CDR2 FQGNSA, per germline. CDR3 sequence: CASSLVGGLASTGELFF. DNA for the CDR3: TGTGCCAGCAGCTTAGTTGGTGGACTAGCGAGCACCGGGGAGCTGTTTTTT.

This clonotype showed up just a few times. V and J are TRBV12-3 or TRBV12-4 and TRBJ2-3; 9 bases are shared with TRBD2. This CDR3 is built from 15 residues. V lost 3 bases to trimming and J lost 2 bases; unmatched junction nucleotides: 3. As DNA, the CDR3 is TGTGCCAGCAGTTTGACTAGCGGAGACACAGATACGCAGTATTTT. Amino acid sequence: CASSLTSGDTDTQYF.

In this sample, this clonotype turned up a few times. V is TRBV11-1 and J is TRBJ2-5, with 7 positions matching TRBD2. The CDR3 sequence is 18 residues long. Germline lookup yields CDR1 SGHAT and CDR2 FQDESV (reference sequence). With 4 bases clipped from V and 4 bases from J, the junction kept 18 bases outside the gene matches. The CDR3 nucleotides are TGTGCCAGCAGCTACCGGGACTACCCTAGCGCGATGGGAGAGACCCAGTACTTC. This encodes CASSYRDYPSAMGETQYF.

The chain links TRBV2 to TRBJ2-5; 10 bases are a match to TRBD1. Germline V gene data show CDR1 as SNHLY and CDR2 as FYNNEI. Trimming cost V 6 bases and J 3 bases; bases outside gene matches: 4. This CDR3 has 14 residues. Written as DNA, the CDR3 is TGTGCCAGCAGGCGAGGGACAGGGGAAGAGACCCAGTACTTC. It yields the protein CASRRGTGEETQYF.

In nucleotides, the CDR3 is TGTGCCAGCAGTTTAACGGCGAAGGGTCGCTACGGGGAGCTGTTTTTT. This codes for CASSLTAKGRYGELFF. The chain joins TRBV12-3 or TRBV12-4 to TRBJ2-2, with D hard to call. Trimming left V 2 bases short and J 7 bases short, with 17 bases between. The CDR3 consists of 16 residues.

V and J are TRBV20-1 and TRBJ2-2; D gene ambiguous. V dropped 3 bases and J dropped 2 bases, with 13 bases sitting between them. CDR3 size: 15 residues. From germline, CDR1 is DFQATT and CDR2 SNEGSKA (reference sequence). CDR3 in amino acids: CSARTGASNTGELFF. CDR3 bases: TGCAGTGCTAGGACCGGAGCATCAAACACCGGGGAGCTGTTTTTT.

CDR3 sequence: CSARSAGSYNSPLHF. In nucleotides, the CDR3 is TGCAGTGCTAGGAGTGCGGGCAGCTATAATTCACCCCTCCACTTT. This rearrangement joins TRBV20-1 to TRBJ1-6; the D is unclear. The germline V and J ends were trimmed by 3 bases and 3 bases, with 12 bases remaining between them. This CDR3 spans 15 amino acids. In germline, CDR1 is DFQATT, CDR2 SNEGSKA (reference sequence).

This clonotype was recorded a few times. The J gene is TRBJ2-5, the V gene TRBV12-3 or TRBV12-4; TRBD1 might be the D (6 bases). V lost 6 bases to trimming and J lost 1 base, with 12 bases between them. The CDR3 length is 14 residues. The CDR3 nucleotides read TGTGCCAGCAGACAAGGACAGACCCAAGAGACCCAGTACTTC. Its translation is CASRQGQTQETQYF.

This clonotype occurred many times. The rearrangement joins TRBV15 to TRBJ2-5; no clear D gene. Trimming took 1 base from V and 3 from J, leaving 12 bases between them. The CDR3 is made up of 15 amino acids. Germline V gives CDR1 LNHNV, CDR2 YYDKDF (reference sequence). CDR3 bases: TGTGCCACCAGCAGAGGGGCAGTTGGGGAAGAGACCCAGTACTTC. Translated: CATSRGAVGEETQYF.

This clonotype was seen a few times. The V call is TRBV12-3 or TRBV12-4, the J call TRBJ2-1; 10 nucleotides agree with TRBD1. This CDR3 spans 14 amino acids. Trimming took 11 bases from V and 3 from J; bases not matched to a gene: 7. The CDR3 loop reads CAVGGDRGYNEQFF. Written as DNA, the CDR3 is TGTGCCGTGGGTGGGGACAGGGGCTACAATGAGCAGTTCTTC.

This clonotype was found a few times. V usage is TRBV2 and J usage is TRBJ2-5; no clear D. The V end was cut by 2 bases, the J end by 6 bases, with 13 bases between. Germline V CDR1 and CDR2: SNHLY, FYNNEI. This CDR3 has 14 residues. Here the CDR3 reads CASSEPEVLKTQYF. CDR3 in DNA: TGTGCCAGCAGTGAACCTGAGGTGTTAAAGACCCAGTACTTC.

Ten or more counts support this clonotype. The J gene is TRBJ2-1, the V gene TRBV6-4, with a weak D call TRBD2 (6 bases). Trimming pared 3 bases from V and 6 bases from J, leaving 15 bases between. The CDR3 runs to 15 residues. CDR1 is MRHNA and CDR2 is SNTAGT in the germline V gene. The CDR3 coding sequence is TGTGCCAGCAGTGATGGGCGGGAAAACGCCAATGAGCAGTTCTTC. This encodes CASSDGRENANEQFF.